These 19 T cell receptor beta chains were all obtained from the same sample, sequenced in a study of T cell clonality in common variable immunodeficiency. Notes on the study in general: Common variable immunodeficiency TCR beta sequences reportedly had fewer deletions and N-nucleotide insertions.

Measured with immunoSEQ multiplex PCR; TCRdb has only the in-frame clones, and not every one. The sample holds roughly 39,000 clones, and no clone turns up only once. The antigens for these receptors are not known. The specimen was peripheral blood mononuclear cells. The receptors shown here come from a human donor with common variable immunodeficiency.

This clone turned up a few times. The read gets to within 3 residues of the CDR3 end, and the germline J gene fills in the rest. The chain combines TRBV30 with TRBJ1-5, with a tentative D call TRBD1 (5 bases). Trimming left V 0 bases short and J 6 bases short, with 12 bases between. The CDR3 length is 14 residues. The germline gives CDR1 GTSNPN, CDR2 SVGIG (reference sequence). The CDR3 loop is CAWSVWQGGQPQHF. The DNA read from the CDR3 is TGTGCCTGGAGTGTGTGGCAGGGAGGTCAGCCC.

This clone was observed a few times. The junction shows a germline mismatch at one end, possibly a read error. The read stops 3 residues short of the end of the CDR3; the missing end is completed from the germline J gene. V gene TRBV7-9 combines with J gene TRBJ2-2, with D maybe TRBD1 (6 bases). In germline, CDR1 is SEHNR, CDR2 FQNEAQ (reference sequence). CDR3 length equals 14 residues. CDR3 bases read: TGTGCCGGCAGAGCCTACAGGGTGATCGGGGAG. It translates to CAGRAYRVIGE. The whole CDR3 region reads CAGRAYRVIGELFF.

This clone was recorded many times. The read stops 3 residues short of the end of the CDR3; the missing end is completed from the germline J gene. The chain has TRBV6-1 and TRBJ1-5; no reliable D call. Between the trimmed V and J ends, which lost 4 bases and 2 bases, there was a span of 12 bases. This CDR3 is built from 15 residues. CDR1 and CDR2 from the germline V gene are MNHNS and SASEGT. Incomplete CDR3 DNA: TGTGCCAGCAGTGCCCTATGGGCCGGCAATCAGCCC. Translation gives CASSALWAGNQP. The full CDR3 protein reads CASSALWAGNQPQHF.

This clone has a count of ten or more. The CDR3 is cut off 3 residues early in the read; its end comes from the germline J gene. This chain links TRBV29-1 with TRBJ2-3; TRBD1 is a possible D gene (6 bases). The CDR3 loop spans 14 amino acids. CDR1 SQVTM and CDR2 ANQGSEA come from the germline V gene. The V end was cut by 3 bases, the J end by 0 bases, with 10 bases between. The CDR3 spells CSVEGHSSTDTQYF. Incomplete CDR3 DNA: TGCAGCGTTGAGGGACATTCTAGCACAGATACG.

This clone was observed at least ten times. The CDR3 is cut off 3 residues early in the read; its end comes from the germline J gene. The genes are TRBV30 and TRBJ1-4; D ambiguous. CDR3 length: 13 amino acids. Germline CDR1 is GTSNPN and CDR2 is SVGIG (reference sequence). The V end was cut by 4 bases, the J end by 0 bases, with 6 bases between. CDR3 loop: CAWTVATNEKLFF. The sequenced CDR3 bases are TGTGCCTGGACGGTTGCAACTAATGAAAAA.

This clone occurred many times. The observed sequence ends 3 residues before the CDR3 terminus, with the missing tail filled in from the germline J gene. The J gene is TRBJ2-1, the V gene TRBV14; D ambiguous. The germline V gene has CDR1 SGHDN and CDR2 FVKESK. V dropped 0 bases and J dropped 4 bases, with 7 bases sitting between them. This CDR3 is built from 14 residues. CDR3 in amino acids: CASSQEVSYNEQFF. CDR3 DNA, as far as it was read: TGTGCCAGCAGCCAAGAGGTCAGTTACAATGAG. Based on the CDR3 plus reference TRBV14 and TRBJ2-1, the full variable domain is EAGVTQFPSHSVIEKGQTVTLRCDPISGHDNLYWYRRVMGKEIKFLLHFVKESKQDESGMPNNRFLAERTGGTYSTLKVQPAELEDSGVYFCASSQEVSYNEQFFGPGTRLTVL.

Many counts were recorded for this clone. The CDR3 end falls 3 residues outside the read, so it is completed with the germline J gene. The rearrangement joins TRBV18 to TRBJ2-7; TRBD1 is a possible D gene (6 bases). V was trimmed by 6 bases and J by 6 bases, leaving 15 bases between them. Germline V gene lookup returns CDR1 KGHSH and CDR2 LQKENI. CDR3 length equals 13 residues. The CDR3 sequence: CASSPYPGAEQYF. CDR3 DNA, as far as it was read: TGTGCCAGCTCCCCGTACCCAGGGGCCGAG.

Ten or more counts support this clone. The read terminates 3 residues ahead of where the CDR3 ends, so the germline J gene completes it. The chain is built from TRBV5-1 and TRBJ1-1, with TRBD1 matching 7 bases. The trim removed 2 bases at V and 2 bases at J, leaving 12 bases unmatched. CDR1 is SGHRS, CDR2 YFSETQ, per germline. There are 17 residues in the CDR3. The CDR3 loop reads CASSFGGLTGLNTEAFF. CDR3 DNA (partial): TGCGCCAGCAGCTTTGGAGGTCTGACAGGGCTAAACACTGAA.

The sequenced CDR3 bases are TGTGCCAGCAGCTTAAGAGGCGGGTCGAGCTCCTACAATGAG. The encoded protein is CASSLRGGSSSYNE. The full CDR3 is CASSLRGGSSSYNEQFF. V and J are TRBV7-4 and TRBJ2-1, with D possibly matching TRBD2 (5 bases). The CDR3 end falls 3 residues outside the read, so it is completed with the germline J gene. Deletions cut 2 bases from V and 0 bases from J, with 14 bases between. Germline-derived CDR1 and CDR2 are SGHVT and SQSDAQ. The CDR3 spans 17 residues.

This clone was seen at least ten times. The read ends 3 residues shy of where the CDR3 ends; the end is completed using the germline J gene. This chain uses TRBV29-1 with TRBJ1-2; 7 bases map to TRBD1. The CDR3 sequence is 13 residues long. CDR1 is SQVTM and CDR2 is ANQGSEA in the germline V gene. This CDR3 reads CSVDRVGGAGYTF. The CDR3 bases that were read are TGCAGCGTTGACCGAGTAGGGGGCGCAGGC.

As regards this clone: An end of the junction does not agree with germline; a read error may underlie this. The read halts 3 residues ahead of the CDR3 end, with the missing end drawn from the germline J gene. The rearrangement links TRBV2 to TRBJ2-6; TRBD2 matches 7 bases. Per the germline V gene, CDR1 is SNHLY and CDR2 is FYNNEI. The CDR3 consists of 17 residues. CDR3 protein: CASRNRGDFSGTNVLTF. CDR3 DNA, as far as it was read: TGTGCCAGCAGAAACCGGGGGGATTTCTCTGGGACCAACGTC.

This clone has at least ten counts. The read ends 3 residues early relative to the CDR3; the germline J gene fills the gap. V gene TRBV6-2 or TRBV6-3 combines with J gene TRBJ1-5; 7 positions match TRBD1. Germline V gives CDR1 MNHEY, CDR2 SVGEGT. J lost 4 bases, V lost 5 bases, and 11 bases had no gene match. This CDR3 contains 16 residues. The covered CDR3 bases are TGTGCCAGCAGTCACATAGGGACAGAAGAAAATCAGCCC. Protein sequence: CASSHIGTEENQP. The CDR3 reads in full as CASSHIGTEENQPQHF.

This clone was observed a handful of times. With the read ending 3 residues before the CDR3 end, the germline J gene is used to fill in that end. The chain combines TRBV29-1 with TRBJ2-3; tentatively, D is TRBD1 (6 bases). CDR1 and CDR2 from the germline V gene are SQVTM and ANQGSEA. CDR3 length: 16 amino acids. V lost 4 bases and J lost 4, with 21 bases in between. The CDR3 is CSVASQKVGASDTQYF. The sequenced CDR3 bases are TGCAGCGTTGCCTCCCAGAAAGTGGGGGCCTCAGATACG.

In this sample, this clone turned up many times. The read stops 3 residues short of the end of the CDR3; the missing end is completed from the germline J gene. The chain has TRBV7-6 and TRBJ2-4; 16 bases map to TRBD2. CDR3 length equals 18 residues. Trimming cost V 5 bases and J 3 bases; bases outside gene matches: 7. Per germline, CDR1 SGHVS and CDR2 FNYEAQ. The covered CDR3 bases are TGTGCCAGCAGCCTCGGGACTAGCGGGGGGGCGGTCAAAAACATT. Protein sequence: CASSLGTSGGAVKNI. The CDR3, in full, reads CASSLGTSGGAVKNIQYF.

The sample holds many counts of this clone. The read falls 3 residues short of the CDR3 end, and the missing part is taken from the germline J gene. Other DNA variants within this sample encode the same CDR3. The rearrangement uses TRBV5-5 and TRBJ1-6; 9 bases map to TRBD1. CDR1 is SGHKS, CDR2 YYEKEE, per germline (reference sequence). The V gene end was trimmed by 0 bases and the J gene end by 9 bases; junction bases not matched to a gene: 4. This CDR3 region has 15 residues. The CDR3 protein is CASSLVRTGVSPLHF. The CDR3 bases that were read are TGTGCCAGCAGCTTGGTTCGGACAGGGGTTTCACCC. The full variable domain, its missing parts supplied by reference TRBV5-5 and TRBJ1-6, is DAGVTQSPTHLIKTRGQQVTLRCSPISGHKSVSWYQQVLGQGPQFIFQYYEKEERGRGNFPDRFSARQFPNYSSELNVNALLLGDSALYLCASSLVRTGVSPLHFGNGTRLTVT.

The covered CDR3 bases are TGCAGTGCTGAGAATCTTAGCTCCTACAATGAG. Protein sequence: CSAENLSSYNE. The CDR3 reads in full as CSAENLSSYNEQFF. The rearrangement links TRBV20-1 to TRBJ2-1; D gene ambiguous. Sequencing ends 3 residues short of the CDR3 end; the germline J gene provides the rest. This CDR3 region has 14 residues. With 5 bases removed from V and 0 bases from J, the gap between germline ends came to 11 bases. CDR1 is DFQATT and CDR2 is SNEGSKA in the germline V gene (reference sequence).

This clone has a handful of counts. The CDR3 is cut off 3 residues early in the read; its end comes from the germline J gene. The chain links TRBV2 to TRBJ1-1; 9 nucleotides align to TRBD1. This CDR3 comprises 13 residues. V shed 6 bases and J 5 bases; nucleotides not matched to a gene: 4. CDR1 is SNHLY and CDR2 is FYNNEI in the germline V gene. The part of the CDR3 DNA that was read is TGTGCCAGCAGGGTAGGACAGGGGACTGAA. Translation: CASRVGQGTE. In full, the CDR3 is CASRVGQGTEAFF.

Of note for this clone: Coverage ceases 3 residues before the CDR3 finishes, and the germline J gene fills in the end. V and J are TRBV7-3 and TRBJ2-3; 7 bases fit TRBD2. Trimming cost V 1 base and J 5 bases; bases outside gene matches: 0. The CDR3 extends over 13 amino acids. CDR1 and CDR2 from the germline V gene are SGHTA and FQGTGA. The part of the CDR3 DNA that was read is TGTGCCAGCAGCTTAATAGCGGGAGATACG. Translated, it gives CASSLIAGDT. The full-length CDR3 reads as CASSLIAGDTQYF. The whole variable domain, filled in from reference TRBV7-3 and TRBJ2-3, reads GAGVSQTPSNKVTEKGKYVELRCDPISGHTALYWYRQSLGQGPEFLIYFQGTGAADDSGLPNDRFFAVRPEGSVSTLKIQRTERGDSAVYLCASSLIAGDTQYFGPGTRLTVL.

This clone was seen only a few times. From the germline J gene comes the end of the CDR3, since the read stops 3 residues before it. This chain links TRBV30 with TRBJ1-6; 8 bases map to TRBD1. The germline gives CDR1 GTSNPN, CDR2 SVGIG (reference sequence). This CDR3 is built from 15 residues. Germline trimming cut 5 bases from V and 9 bases from J; bases unmatched to any gene: 12. CDR3 DNA, as far as it was read: TGTGCCTGGGGAGGACCCTCGACAGGGGTTTCACCC. Translated: CAWGGPSTGVSP. The entire CDR3 sequence reads CAWGGPSTGVSPLHF. The full variable domain, with the rest looked up from reference TRBV30 and TRBJ1-6, is SQTIHQWPATLVQPVGSPLSLECTVEGTSNPNLYWYRQAAGRGLQLLFYSVGIGQISSEVPQNLSASRPQDRQFILSSKKLLLSDSGFYLCAWGGPSTGVSPLHFGNGTRLTVT.